This T cell receptor beta chain was sequenced for a study of response to subunit inactivated influenza vaccine. A word on this clonotype: Its antigen is unidentified.

Whole-study results and caveats: The study's authors posited that every seasonal influenza vaccination enlists few new T cells.

TCRdb used MiXCR to reprocess the RT-PCR reads, holding one entry per CDR3 protein. Altogether approximately 480,000 distinct CDR3 sequences are present, 11% being singletons, with the ten largest covering over 9.5%. The CDR3 loop spans 17 amino acids. The V and J ends lost 0 bases and 0 bases respectively, with 10 bases between them. CDR1 is SGHRS and CDR2 is YFSETQ in the germline V gene. The sample was PBMCs from blood, taken 45 days after vaccination. The receptor was derived from a man aged 50-60 years who received an inactivated influenza vaccine. This sequence joins TRBV5-1 and TRBJ2-6, with no clear D. Written as DNA, the CDR3 is TGCGCCAGCAGCTTGGGCAGCGCGTTCTCTGGGGCCAACGTCCTGACTTTC. This encodes CASSLGSAFSGANVLTF.